These 24 T cell receptor beta chains share one sample of origin, sequenced in a study of T cells in localized non-small cell lung cancer. TCRdb's table, derived via immunoSEQ multiplex PCR, lists solely in-frame clones and lacks some. Among tens of thousands of clones, 86% were seen once, and the ten largest hold about a sixth. Sequences were derived from peripheral blood, sampled before any cancer treatment. These receptor sequences come from a male donor aged 60 or over with stage III squamous cell lung carcinoma.

The J gene is TRBJ1-5, the V gene TRBV30; no definite D call. Germline CDR1 reads GTSNPN; CDR2 reads SVGIG (reference sequence). Trimming took off 5 bases at V and 3 bases at J, with 14 bases between the two ends. This CDR3 contains 14 residues. CDR3 loop: CAWGTSMDNQPQHF. The CDR3 region has the DNA TGTGCCTGGGGTACCTCTATGGACAATCAGCCCCAGCATTTT.

The chain employs TRBV14 and TRBJ2-2, with 15 nucleotides matching TRBD2. V dropped 2 bases and J dropped 4; count of bases not matched to a gene: 8. CDR3 size: 19 residues. Per germline, CDR1 SGHDN and CDR2 FVKESK. The CDR3 loop reads CASSQPGLAGGRSTGELFF. The CDR3 region has the DNA TGTGCCAGCAGCCAACCGGGACTAGCGGGGGGCCGAAGCACCGGGGAGCTGTTTTTT.

This clone was picked up one time. This chain links TRBV5-8 with TRBJ2-5, with 13 bases matching TRBD2. Germline V gene sequence: CDR1 SGHTS, CDR2 YDEGEE. V dropped 4 bases and J dropped 4; count of bases not matched to a gene: 13. The CDR3 consists of 18 residues. The CDR3 reads CASSLGLAGASWGETQYF. CDR3 DNA sequence: TGTGCCAGCAGCCTCGGACTAGCGGGGGCCTCTTGGGGAGAGACCCAGTACTTC.

This chain joins TRBV2 and TRBJ1-1; D is uncertain. The V end was cut by 1 base, the J end by 1 base, with 16 bases between. The germline gives CDR1 SNHLY, CDR2 FYNNEI. The CDR3 consists of 17 residues. This CDR3 reads CASSEVERRTTNTEAFF. For the CDR3, the DNA is TGTGCCAGCAGTGAAGTAGAGAGACGTACAACGAACACTGAAGCTTTCTTT.

V gene TRBV27 combines with J gene TRBJ2-3; weak D call: TRBD2 (5 bases). The CDR3 is 16 residues long. V dropped 7 bases and J dropped 6 bases, with 23 bases sitting between them. Germline values: CDR1 MNHEY, CDR2 SMNVEV (reference sequence). The CDR3 DNA sequence: TGTGCCAGCACCTCAGGACTTCTCGGAGCGGCGGATACGCAGTATTTT. Its translation: CASTSGLLGAADTQYF.

V gene TRBV5-1 combines with J gene TRBJ2-7; D unclear. Trimming pared 0 bases from V and 5 bases from J, leaving 9 bases between. Germline loops: CDR1 SGHRS, CDR2 YFSETQ. This CDR3 is 13 amino acids long. The CDR3 reads CASSLASINEQYF. The CDR3 coding sequence is TGCGCCAGCAGCTTGGCATCGATTAACGAGCAGTACTTC.

This chain joins TRBV5-1 and TRBJ1-2; TRBD1 is a possible D gene (6 bases). This CDR3 comprises 15 residues. CDR1 and CDR2 (germline): SGHRS, YFSETQ. V was clipped by 4 bases and J by 5 bases, with 18 bases between them. DNA for the CDR3: TGCGCCAGCAGCCCGGAGGGGGGAAGGATGTATGGCTACACCTTC. Translation gives CASSPEGGRMYGYTF.

CDR3 in amino acids: CASSLVGMDIQYF. DNA of the CDR3: TGTGCCAGCAGCTTAGTGGGGATGGACATTCAGTACTTC. V usage is TRBV11-2 and J usage is TRBJ2-4; no firm D call. CDR3 length: 13 amino acids. The V and J ends lost 1 base and 8 bases respectively, with 9 bases between them. From germline, CDR1 is SGHAT and CDR2 FQNNGV.

This chain uses TRBV19 with TRBJ2-7; 7 bases align to TRBD2. The CDR3 is 13 amino acids. Germline trimming cut 7 bases from V and 0 bases from J; bases unmatched to any gene: 3. Germline lookup yields CDR1 LNHDA and CDR2 SQIVND (reference sequence). The CDR3 loop reads CASTSGDSYEQYF. The CDR3, as DNA: TGTGCCAGTACGAGCGGGGACTCCTACGAGCAGTACTTC.

The V and J genes are TRBV7-9 and TRBJ1-5; no reliable D call. Trimming cost V 5 bases and J 0 bases, with 8 bases left between them. The CDR3 has 14 residues. Germline CDR1 is SEHNR and CDR2 is FQNEAQ (reference sequence). The CDR3 DNA follows: TGTGCCAGCAGCCCCCCGACTAGCAATCAGCCCCAGCATTTT. Translated: CASSPPTSNQPQHF.

The V call is TRBV5-6, the J call TRBJ2-7; no reliable D call. V was clipped by 0 bases and J by 2 bases, with 6 bases between them. The CDR3 consists of 13 residues. Germline V gene data show CDR1 as SGHDT and CDR2 as YYEEEE. CDR3 protein: CASSLVTAYEQYF. The CDR3 nucleotides are TGTGCCAGCAGCTTGGTCACCGCCTACGAGCAGTACTTC.

The chain has TRBV2 and TRBJ2-2; 7 nucleotides align to TRBD1. The CDR3 runs 16 residues. Per germline, CDR1 SNHLY and CDR2 FYNNEI. Trimming at V came to 6 bases and at J to 1 base, leaving 8 bases not matched to a gene. Here the CDR3 reads CASRPPGTENTGELFF. In nucleotides, the CDR3 is TGTGCCAGCAGGCCACCGGGGACAGAGAACACCGGGGAGCTGTTTTTT. Full variable domain (rest looked up from reference TRBV2 and TRBJ2-2): EPEVTQTPSHQVTQMGQEVILRCVPISNHLYFYWYRQILGQKVEFLVSFYNNEISEKSEIFDDQFSVERPDGSNFTLKIRSTKLEDSAMYFCASRPPGTENTGELFFGEGSRLTVL.

The chain has TRBV4-1 and TRBJ2-5; perhaps TRBD2 as D (6 bases). The end of the DNA is better explained by TRBJ2-7, so the J call may be wrong. This CDR3 contains 14 residues. Germline assignment: CDR1 MGHRA and CDR2 YSYEKL. The CDR3 spells CASSPGTYTHEQYF. CDR3 sequence (DNA): TGCGCCAGCAGTCCAGGGACTTATACCCACGAGCAGTACTTC.

The chain recombines TRBV30 with TRBJ1-4; D not certain. V shed 0 bases and J shed 3 bases, with 11 bases lying between them. Germline V gives CDR1 GTSNPN, CDR2 SVGIG (reference sequence). This CDR3 region has 15 residues. DNA for the CDR3: TGTGCCTGGAGTGTAGGGTTACAGCCTAATGAAAAACTGTTTTTT. It yields the protein CAWSVGLQPNEKLFF. The whole variable domain, remainder taken from reference TRBV30 and TRBJ1-4, is SQTIHQWPATLVQPVGSPLSLECTVEGTSNPNLYWYRQAAGRGLQLLFYSVGIGQISSEVPQNLSASRPQDRQFILSSKKLLLSDSGFYLCAWSVGLQPNEKLFFGSGTQLSVL.

V is TRBV11-2 and J is TRBJ1-2; D call uncertain. Trimming shortened V by 1 base and J by 1 base, and 13 bases separated the two germline ends. The CDR3 is 16 amino acids. Per germline, CDR1 SGHAT and CDR2 FQNNGV. The CDR3 region is CASSLVGEAINYGYTF. The CDR3 coding sequence is TGTGCCAGCAGCTTAGTGGGTGAGGCCATTAACTATGGCTACACCTTC.

The chain combines TRBV9 with TRBJ2-1; the D gene is possibly TRBD2 (7 bases). The CDR3 contains 19 residues. Germline CDR1 and CDR2: SGDLS and YYNGEE. Trimming took off 0 bases at V and 0 bases at J, with 19 bases between the two ends. The CDR3 bases are TGTGCCAGCAGCGTAGCTACAGGGATGGGACTAAGCTCCTACAATGAGCAGTTCTTC. As protein: CASSVATGMGLSSYNEQFF.

V is TRBV2 and J is TRBJ2-1, with 14 bases aligning to TRBD2. CDR3 length equals 14 residues. V gave up 6 bases and J gave up 9 bases; unmatched junction bases: 4. CDR1 and CDR2 (germline): SNHLY, FYNNEI. This CDR3 is CASRATSGGGEQFF. The DNA for the CDR3 is TGTGCCAGCAGGGCGACTAGCGGGGGGGGTGAGCAGTTCTTC.

The DNA of the CDR3 is TGTGCCAGCAGCCCCGGGGGAACTAATGAAAAACTGTTTTTT. Residues: CASSPGGTNEKLFF. The chain uses TRBV7-2 and TRBJ1-4, with a weak D call TRBD1 (5 bases). Trimming removed 5 bases from V and 1 base from J, with 8 bases in between. This CDR3 comprises 14 residues. Germline CDR1 and CDR2: SGHTA and FQGNSA.

The chain joins TRBV18 to TRBJ2-3; D may be TRBD1 (6 bases). CDR1 and CDR2 (germline): KGHSH, LQKENI. CDR3 length: 17 amino acids. Trimming stripped 4 bases from V and 2 bases from J, with 19 bases between. The CDR3 sequence: CASSRLWDTSSTDTQYF. In DNA form, the CDR3 reads TGTGCCAGCTCACGGCTTTGGGACACAAGTTCCACAGATACGCAGTATTTT.

The genes are TRBV30 and TRBJ2-7; TRBD1 matches at 10 bases. Germline CDR1 is GTSNPN and CDR2 is SVGIG (reference sequence). This CDR3 region has 14 residues. The ends lost 2 bases at V and 5 bases at J; junction bases unmatched: 6. The CDR3 region is CAWSHGTGVDEQYF. CDR3 DNA: TGTGCCTGGAGTCACGGGACAGGGGTCGACGAGCAGTACTTC.

The chain combines TRBV11-2 with TRBJ2-1, with D unclear. The CDR3 is 16 amino acids. CDR1 and CDR2 from the germline V gene are SGHAT and FQNNGV. V was shortened by 7 bases and J by 5 bases, with 21 bases between the two germline ends. The CDR3 is CASTARGSAWDNEQFF. The DNA for the CDR3 is TGTGCCAGCACCGCCCGAGGTTCGGCGTGGGACAATGAGCAGTTCTTC.

The chain recombines TRBV29-1 with TRBJ1-4; D gene ambiguous. The ends were cut back, 5 bases at V and 5 bases at J, with 12 bases in the middle. CDR3 size: 13 residues. Germline V gives CDR1 SQVTM, CDR2 ANQGSEA. The CDR3: CSVRVNRNEKLFF. CDR3 DNA: TGCAGCGTTCGAGTTAATCGGAATGAAAAACTGTTTTTT.

The V gene is TRBV29-1, the J gene TRBJ1-1, with D perhaps TRBD1 (6 bases). V shed 7 bases and J shed 14 bases, with 20 bases lying between them. Per germline, CDR1 SQVTM and CDR2 ANQGSEA. The CDR3 is made up of 11 amino acids. The CDR3 sequence is CSAVRTDRGFF. CDR3 sequence (DNA): TGCAGCGCTGTCCGGACAGACCGGGGGTTCTTT.

V gene TRBV19 combines with J gene TRBJ1-1; 11 positions agree with TRBD1. The CDR3 has 15 amino acids. The germline V gene has CDR1 LNHDA and CDR2 SQIVND (reference sequence). V gave up 3 bases and J gave up 5 bases; unmatched junction bases: 5. The CDR3 protein is CASSIGDRGITEAFF. In nucleotides, the CDR3 is TGTGCCAGTAGTATTGGGGACAGGGGGATAACTGAAGCTTTCTTT.